This TCR beta chain was captured by sequencing in a study of T cells in Graves' hyperthyroidism and ophthalmopathy. RNA transcripts gave rise to amplified TCR beta CDR3 regions. First-round RT-PCR of the TCR CDR3 relied on the HTBI primer set. MiXCR was run by TCRdb on the multiplex PCR reads, yielding one entry per CDR3 protein. Seen here are fewer than 250,000 distinct CDR3 sequences, over 20% observed once, and the top ten hold 30% to 40%. Exclusion of a patient resulted from uncontrolled infection, other autoimmune disease, pregnancy or lactation. On the basis of clinical symptoms, serum thyroxine and TRAb, thyroid ultrasound and orbital computed tomography, diagnoses were made. V gave up 4 bases and J gave up 7 bases, with 15 bases separating them. There are 15 residues in the CDR3. Germline V gene lookup returns CDR1 SGHRS and CDR2 YFSETQ.

Sequencing used blood. The rearrangement joins TRBV5-1 to TRBJ1-6, with D possibly matching TRBD1 (6 bases). The clonotype was recovered from a woman aged 40 to 49 with Graves' ophthalmopathy. CDR3 in amino acids: CASSPETGGNSPLHF. In DNA, the CDR3 is TGCGCCAGCAGCCCCGAGACAGGTGGCAATTCACCCCTCCACTTT. Filled out from reference TRBV5-1 and TRBJ1-6, the complete variable domain reads KAGVTQTPRYLIKTRGQQVTLSCSPISGHRSVSWYQQTPGQGLQFLFEYFSETQRNKGNFPGRFSGRQFSNSRSEMNVSTLELGDSALYLCASSPETGGNSPLHFGNGTRLTVT.